This T cell receptor beta chain was captured in a study of T-cell reconstitution after alpha-beta-depleted transplantation in children. The CDR3 is 12 amino acids. Germline-derived CDR1 and CDR2 are SEHNR and FQNEAQ (reference sequence). Trimming took off 2 bases at V and 9 bases at J, with 8 bases between the two ends. It was with unique molecular identifiers that the TCRbeta library was prepared. Via MiXCR, TCRdb re-called the PCR reads, giving one row per CDR3 protein. The sample consists of more than 450,000 distinct CDR3 sequences, around 16% of them appearing once. This clonotype was observed a handful of times.

The clonotype originates from a human donor who donated a stem cell graft to a child with acute lymphoblastic leukemia. Here the sequenced sample was PBMCs from the stem cell graft donor, taken from the stem cell graft. This rearrangement joins TRBV7-9 to TRBJ2-1; D perhaps matches TRBD2 (5 bases). CDR3 sequence: CASSLTAGEQFF. The CDR3 region has the DNA TGTGCCAGCAGCTTAACTGCGGGTGAGCAGTTCTTC. Together with reference TRBV7-9 and TRBJ2-1, the CDR3 gives the full variable domain: DTGVSQNPRHKITKRGQNVTFRCDPISEHNRLYWYRQTLGQGPEFLTYFQNEAQLEKSRLLSDRFSAERPKGSFSTLEIQRTEQGDSAMYLCASSLTAGEQFFGPGTRLTVL.